This passage covers 10 T cell receptor beta chains from one sample sequenced in a study of blood T cell repertoires in COVID-19. Assay: immunoSEQ multiplex PCR; the TCRdb copy retains only in-frame clones and omits some. Of approximately 300,000 clones listed, 90% are singletons. Sequencing used peripheral blood. These receptors originate from a woman in her fifties or sixties with COVID-19, enrolled during active disease.

V and J are TRBV11-3 and TRBJ2-2; 10 positions agree with TRBD1. The junction had 10 bases not matched to a gene; V was cut back by 5 bases and J by 4 bases. CDR3 length equals 17 residues. Germline V lookup: CDR1 SGHNT, CDR2 YENEEA. DNA for the CDR3: TGTGCCAGCAGCCCCCGGACAGGGGGGCAGGTCACCGGGGAGCTGTTTTTT. Translation gives CASSPRTGGQVTGELFF.

This clone has just a few counts. The J gene is TRBJ1-4, the V gene TRBV14; D uncertain. Germline V lookup: CDR1 SGHDN, CDR2 FVKESK. The V end lost 1 base, the J end lost 9 bases, and 18 bases lay between the germline ends. The CDR3 length is 16 residues. The CDR3 protein is CASSQVGGQDRKKLFF. The CDR3 coding sequence is TGTGCCAGCAGCCAAGTCGGTGGGCAAGATCGGAAAAAACTGTTTTTT.

This chain links TRBV27 with TRBJ1-6; tentatively, D is TRBD1 (6 bases). V was clipped by 4 bases and J by 5 bases, with 15 bases between them. The germline V gene has CDR1 MNHEY and CDR2 SMNVEV (reference sequence). The CDR3 contains 16 residues. The CDR3 sequence is CASSYRGRGNNSPLHF. The CDR3 DNA follows: TGTGCCAGCAGTTACCGAGGGAGGGGGAATAATTCACCCCTCCACTTT.

The V call is TRBV28, the J call TRBJ2-7; D unclear. The germline V and J ends were trimmed by 4 bases and 2 bases, with 6 bases remaining between them. CDR1 is MDHEN and CDR2 is SYDVKM in the germline V gene. The CDR3 length is 12 residues. The chain's CDR3 is CASSYSAYEQYF. DNA for the CDR3: TGTGCCAGCAGTTATTCGGCCTACGAGCAGTACTTC.

The CDR3 nucleotides read TGTGCCAGCAGCGTGGATTACAGGGTTGTCAGTGGCTACACCTTC. The encoded protein is CASSVDYRVVSGYTF. The chain employs TRBV9 and TRBJ1-2; possibly TRBD1 for D (6 bases). The CDR3 is 15 residues long. Germline CDR1 and CDR2: SGDLS and YYNGEE. V dropped 2 bases and J dropped 7 bases, with 18 bases sitting between them.

The genes are TRBV7-9 and TRBJ1-1; D is unclear. V was cut by 2 bases and J by 11 bases, with 15 bases left in between. CDR1 and CDR2 (germline): SEHNR, FQNEAQ (reference sequence). The CDR3 extends over 13 amino acids. The CDR3 sequence is CASSLRAGVGAFF. The CDR3 DNA reads TGTGCCAGCAGCTTAAGGGCCGGGGTTGGGGCTTTCTTT. Combining the CDR3 with reference TRBV7-9 and TRBJ1-1 gives the whole variable domain DTGVSQNPRHKITKRGQNVTFRCDPISEHNRLYWYRQTLGQGPEFLTYFQNEAQLEKSRLLSDRFSAERPKGSFSTLEIQRTEQGDSAMYLCASSLRAGVGAFFGQGTRLTVV.

The chain is built from TRBV4-1 and TRBJ1-6; 8 bases map to TRBD1. V lost 5 bases to trimming and J lost 7 bases; unmatched junction nucleotides: 7. CDR3 length: 15 amino acids. In germline, CDR1 is MGHRA, CDR2 YSYEKL. The CDR3 here is CASSGRRGLNSPLHF. DNA of the CDR3: TGCGCCAGCAGCGGACGCAGGGGGCTGAATTCACCCCTCCACTTT.

V gene TRBV6-5 combines with J gene TRBJ2-7; 12 nucleotides align to TRBD2. V lost 2 bases, J lost 2 bases, and 1 base stayed unmatched. Germline values: CDR1 MNHEY, CDR2 SVGAGI. CDR3 size: 15 residues. The DNA for the CDR3 is TGTGCCAGCAGTTACAGGACTAGCGGGGCCTACGAGCAGTACTTC. Its protein product is CASSYRTSGAYEQYF.

This rearrangement joins TRBV19 to TRBJ1-5, with 7 bases lining up with TRBD1. Trimming cost V 3 bases and J 3 bases; bases outside gene matches: 5. The CDR3 spans 15 residues. CDR1 is LNHDA, CDR2 SQIVND, per germline (reference sequence). The CDR3 bases are TGTGCCAGTAGTATCCGACAGGGATTCAATCAGCCCCAGCATTTT. It yields the protein CASSIRQGFNQPQHF.

The CDR3: CASSYLLDIQYF. CDR3 nucleotides: TGTGCCAGCAGCTACCTACTAGACATTCAGTACTTC. The chain combines TRBV7-8 with TRBJ2-4; D is perhaps TRBD2 (5 bases). The CDR3 contains 12 residues. Trimming left V 4 bases short and J 8 bases short, with 9 bases between. CDR1 and CDR2 (germline): SGHVS, FQNEAQ.